The present T cell receptor (beta chain) was sequenced within a study of blood T cells in healthy people across ages. The wider study: When template switching was applied, about one barcoded beta molecule was captured per two T cells.

The CDR3 is 16 amino acids. A second PCR of 7 to 11 cycles used a sample-barcoded 5' primer and a J-beta primer mix. Each single sample gave us at least 3 million CDR3-containing paired-end reads. In TCRdb, the 5' RACE reads were re-called with MiXCR into one record per CDR3 protein. This sample has over 550,000 distinct CDR3 sequences, with around 31% found just once. J is TRBJ2-5 and V is TRBV12-3 or TRBV12-4, with TRBD2 matching over 7 bases. The DNA end is a closer match to TRBJ2-7, so the J assignment may be wrong. The specimen sequenced was blood. This sequence originates from a woman over 75 in good health. The CDR3 region is CASSSPPWGGFDEQYF. The CDR3 DNA is TGTGCCAGCAGTTCTCCCCCTTGGGGGGGGTTTGACGAGCAGTACTTC.